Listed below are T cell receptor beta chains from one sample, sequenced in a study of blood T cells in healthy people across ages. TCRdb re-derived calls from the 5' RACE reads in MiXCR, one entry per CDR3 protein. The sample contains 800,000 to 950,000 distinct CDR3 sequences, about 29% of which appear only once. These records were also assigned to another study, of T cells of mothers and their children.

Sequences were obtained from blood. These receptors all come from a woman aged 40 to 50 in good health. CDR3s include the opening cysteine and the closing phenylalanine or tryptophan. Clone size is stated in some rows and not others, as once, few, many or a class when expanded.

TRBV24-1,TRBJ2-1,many,CATSGQNSYNEQFF
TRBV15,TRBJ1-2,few,CATSRDRSDRVYTF
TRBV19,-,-,CASSIERQGPYPYEQYF
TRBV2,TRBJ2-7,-,CASSQGRVSSYEQYF
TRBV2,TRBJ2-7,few,CASSPDSVNEQYF
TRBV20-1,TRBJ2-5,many,CSARKFGYQETQYF
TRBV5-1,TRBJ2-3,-,CASSFGSGGTDTQYF
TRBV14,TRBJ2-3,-,CASSRGRGIPTDTQYF
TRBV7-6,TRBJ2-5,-,CASSLAGGRGEETQYF
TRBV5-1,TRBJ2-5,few,CASRLVGPSQETQYF
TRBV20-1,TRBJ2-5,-,CSVRSGGEETQYF
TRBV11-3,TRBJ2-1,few,CASSLDYGGEQFF
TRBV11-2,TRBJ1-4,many,CASSLGVRGNEKLFF
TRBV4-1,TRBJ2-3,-,CASSLTGVTDTQYF
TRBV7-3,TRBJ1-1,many,CASSSGVEAFF
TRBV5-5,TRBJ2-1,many,CASSMLGDGNEQFF
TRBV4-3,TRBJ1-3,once,CASSQDRRNGNTIYF
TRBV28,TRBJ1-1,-,CASSLLGRGGNTEAFF
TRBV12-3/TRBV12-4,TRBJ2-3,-,CASSAWGGTSDMEYF
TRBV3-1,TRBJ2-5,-,CASSQTTRGGPPHEQYF
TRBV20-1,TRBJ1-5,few,CSASLQMPSNQPQHF
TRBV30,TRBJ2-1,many,CAWSLGGYGTNEQFF
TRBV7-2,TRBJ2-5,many,CASSDRDSHRKTQYF
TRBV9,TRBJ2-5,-,CASSKTSGGLYERYF
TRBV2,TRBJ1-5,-,CASSEVDPQAGLQHF
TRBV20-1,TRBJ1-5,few,CSARDDRGRGGQPQHF
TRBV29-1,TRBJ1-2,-,CSVEPDKYGYTF
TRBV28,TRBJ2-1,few,CASSGYRAYNEQFF
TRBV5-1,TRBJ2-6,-,CASGVGANVLTF
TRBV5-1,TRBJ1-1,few,CASSWADRGYTEAFF
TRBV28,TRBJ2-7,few,CASRPPGASYGQYF
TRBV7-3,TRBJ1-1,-,CASSLQPHTMNTEAFF
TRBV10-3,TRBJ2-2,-,CAISEPGDRETGELFF
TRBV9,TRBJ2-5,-,CASSVGAGSKETQYF
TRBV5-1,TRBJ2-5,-,CASSQQGFNEQYF
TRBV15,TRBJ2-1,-,CATSRDRYNERFF
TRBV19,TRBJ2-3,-,CASTRTGEARTQYF
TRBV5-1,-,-,CASSSGAADSYEQYF
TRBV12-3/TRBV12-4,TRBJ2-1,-,CASSRIAGGVYNEQFF
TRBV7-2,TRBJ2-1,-,CASGFGGASFNEQFF